The 14 T cell receptor beta chains below come from one sample, sequenced in a study of cytomegalovirus exposure and HLA in healthy donors. PCR used 60 Vbeta primers and 13 Jbeta primers. Method: immunoSEQ multiplex PCR; TCRdb's copy keeps in-frame clones and lacks some. The top ten hold around 3.8% of the sample, which has more than 85,000 clones, around three quarters seen once. The sequencing input was PBMCs. Receptors originate from a woman in her forties or fifties in good health and CMV-seropositive.

Only a few counts were recorded for this clone. The chain is built from TRBV10-2 and TRBJ1-1, with D possibly matching TRBD1 (6 bases). This CDR3 is built from 17 residues. Trimming shortened V by 0 bases and J by 4 bases, and 18 bases separated the two germline ends. Germline CDR1 WSHSY, CDR2 SAAADI. CDR3 sequence: CASSESRGRITSTEAFF. CDR3 DNA: TGCGCCAGCAGTGAGTCGAGGGGGAGAATTACAAGCACTGAAGCTTTCTTT.

The chain has TRBV6-1 and TRBJ1-3; the match to TRBD1 covers 8 bases. The germline CDR1 and CDR2 sequences are MNHNS and SASEGT. The CDR3 extends over 13 amino acids. Trimming at V came to 1 base and at J to 10 bases, leaving 3 bases not matched to a gene. CDR3 in DNA: TGTGCCAGCAGTGAAGGGACAGGGAGGACCATATATTTT. It yields the protein CASSEGTGRTIYF.

The rearrangement uses TRBV5-4 and TRBJ2-4; D is uncertain. V was cut by 0 bases and J by 5 bases, with 9 bases left in between. Germline CDR1 and CDR2: SGHNT and YYREEE (reference sequence). The CDR3 has 14 amino acids. Here the CDR3 reads CASSLVNSENIQYF. CDR3 DNA: TGTGCCAGCAGCTTGGTTAACAGTGAAAACATTCAGTACTTC.

This clone showed up just once. The rearrangement links TRBV11-2 to TRBJ2-7; tentative D call: TRBD2 (7 bases). Germline V gene sequence: CDR1 SGHAT, CDR2 FQNNGV. The CDR3 covers 14 residues. The V and J ends lost 3 bases and 2 bases respectively, with 11 bases between them. In nucleotides, the CDR3 is TGTGCCAGCAGCTTTGGGAGGGGGGCCTACGAGCAGTACTTC. The encoded protein is CASSFGRGAYEQYF.

This clone turned up a few times. The chain uses TRBV7-6 and TRBJ2-1, with TRBD2 matching 13 bases. V lost 5 bases to trimming and J lost 6 bases; unmatched junction nucleotides: 4. The CDR3 loop spans 15 amino acids. Per the germline V gene, CDR1 is SGHVS and CDR2 is FNYEAQ. The CDR3 region is CASSELAGGPNEQFF. As DNA, the CDR3 is TGTGCCAGCAGCGAACTAGCGGGAGGGCCCAATGAGCAGTTCTTC. The full variable domain, rest sourced from reference TRBV7-6 and TRBJ2-1, is GAGVSQSPRYKVTKRGQDVALRCDPISGHVSLYWYRQALGQGPEFLTYFNYEAQQDKSGLPNDRFSAERPEGSISTLTIQRTEQRDSAMYRCASSELAGGPNEQFFGPGTRLTVL.

The sample holds a few counts of this clone. The chain links TRBV4-2 to TRBJ2-5; tentative D call: TRBD1 (6 bases). V shed 0 bases and J shed 4 bases, with 9 bases lying between them. The CDR3 loop spans 14 amino acids. The germline CDR1 and CDR2 sequences are LGHNA and YNFKEQ. CDR3 region: CASSQEQGRETQYF. CDR3 coding DNA: TGTGCCAGCAGCCAAGAGCAGGGGCGAGAGACCCAGTACTTC.

This clone was seen just once. This sequence joins TRBV5-1 and TRBJ1-1; D is perhaps TRBD1 (6 bases). In germline, CDR1 is SGHRS, CDR2 YFSETQ. CDR3 length equals 11 residues. Trimming took 4 bases from V and 8 from J, leaving 9 bases between them. CDR3 sequence (DNA): TGCGCCAGCAGCCAGGACAGCGAAGCTTTCTTT. This translates into CASSQDSEAFF.

This clone was picked up a small number of times. The chain couples TRBV7-8 to TRBJ1-3; 7 nucleotides agree with TRBD1. The CDR3 runs 16 residues. The J segment lost 0 bases and the V segment lost 4 bases, leaving 6 bases of the junction unmatched. Germline V gene sequence: CDR1 SGHVS, CDR2 FQNEAQ. The CDR3, as DNA: TGTGCCAGCAGCTCGCGGGACAGATCCTCTGGAAACACCATATATTTT. This encodes CASSSRDRSSGNTIYF.

This clone was seen once. The chain couples TRBV19 to TRBJ2-4; 8 bases match TRBD2. The CDR3 covers 21 residues. CDR1 LNHDA and CDR2 SQIVND come from the germline V gene (reference sequence). The junction had 19 bases not matched to a gene; V was cut back by 3 bases and J by 0 bases. The CDR3 bases are TGTGCCAGTAGTATTATCAGGGTAGCGGGGCAAGACTTACTAGCCAAAAACATTCAGTACTTC. It yields the protein CASSIIRVAGQDLLAKNIQYF.

This clone has only one observation. This chain links TRBV28 with TRBJ2-1; the match to TRBD2 covers 7 bases. J was trimmed by 10 bases and V by 3 bases; bases with no gene match: 18. The length of the CDR3 is 17 residues. Germline CDR1 MDHEN, CDR2 SYDVKM. CDR3 residues: CASSFRVRGRSHAEQFF. In nucleotides, the CDR3 is TGTGCCAGCAGTTTCCGGGTTCGCGGGAGAAGTCACGCCGAGCAGTTCTTC.

The chain is built from TRBV30 and TRBJ2-2; TRBD1 agrees at 7 bases. The germline gives CDR1 GTSNPN, CDR2 SVGIG (reference sequence). J lost 7 bases, V lost 0 bases, and 8 bases had no gene match. This CDR3 has 15 amino acids. The CDR3 loop reads CAWSVLRGRGGELFF. CDR3 sequence (DNA): TGTGCCTGGAGTGTACTCAGGGGGAGAGGCGGGGAGCTGTTTTTT.

This clone was counted a single time. The chain combines TRBV5-1 with TRBJ2-7, with TRBD1 matching over 10 bases. The CDR3 has 14 residues. Germline CDR1 reads SGHRS; CDR2 reads YFSETQ. V was clipped by 3 bases and J by 5 bases; unmatched bases: 5. The CDR3 bases are TGCGCCAGCAGCTCCGACAGGGGGCTCGACGAGCAGTACTTC. Its translation is CASSSDRGLDEQYF.

The gene calls are TRBV4-1 and TRBJ1-1; maybe TRBD1 (5 bases). Per the germline V gene, CDR1 is MGHRA and CDR2 is YSYEKL. The V end lost 3 bases, the J end lost 8 bases, and 13 bases lay between the germline ends. The CDR3 length is 13 residues. CDR3 protein: CASSHKEGREAFF. In DNA form, the CDR3 reads TGCGCCAGCAGCCACAAGGAGGGGCGGGAAGCTTTCTTT.

The sample holds one count of this clone. The chain carries TRBV29-1 and TRBJ2-1; D unclear. Trimming took off 4 bases at V and 10 bases at J, with 8 bases between the two ends. The length of the CDR3 is 10 residues. Per the germline V gene, CDR1 is SQVTM and CDR2 is ANQGSEA. CDR3 amino acids: CSVVRSEQFF. CDR3 nucleotides: TGCAGCGTTGTCCGGAGCGAGCAGTTCTTC.